These 3 T cell receptor beta chains were sequenced from one sample in a study of T-cell reconstitution after alpha-beta-depleted transplantation in children. Using unique molecular identifiers, the investigators prepared the TCRbeta library. TCRdb itself ran the PCR reads through MiXCR, one entry per CDR3 protein. The sample includes about 100,000 distinct CDR3 sequences, approximately 5.4% of them seen just once. The starting material was PBMCs, mostly from graft donor cells, obtained 60 days after TCRalphabeta/CD19-depleted stem cell transplant. Every receptor here comes from a female patient aged 2-15 years who had a stem cell transplant for Fanconi anemia, so the T cells may come from the graft donor.

V and J are TRBV9 and TRBJ1-1; TRBD1 agrees at 9 bases. Germline V CDR1 and CDR2: SGDLS, YYNGEE. The CDR3 consists of 15 residues. J gave up 3 bases and V 3 bases, and 6 bases lay outside the gene matches. CDR3 bases: TGTGCCAGCAGCGCTCCTACAGGGGGCTACACTGAAGCTTTCTTT. This sequence encodes CASSAPTGGYTEAFF.

This clonotype was recorded many times. DNA for the CDR3: TGTGCCAGCAGTCCAGGGGTTACTGGAAACACCATATATTTT. Its translation: CASSPGVTGNTIYF. The chain joins TRBV12-3 or TRBV12-4 to TRBJ1-3, with D possibly TRBD1 on 6 matching bases. The CDR3 is 14 residues long. V was trimmed by 5 bases and J by 2 bases, leaving 10 bases between them.

This clonotype came up many times. This chain connects TRBV7-9 to TRBJ2-7; TRBD1 aligns across 7 bases. Germline lookup yields CDR1 SEHNR and CDR2 FQNEAQ (reference sequence). The CDR3 is made up of 17 amino acids. Trimming removed 4 bases from V and 1 base from J; junction bases left unmatched: 13. The CDR3 sequence: CASSSNSGTAISYEQYF. The DNA for the CDR3 is TGTGCCAGCAGCTCTAACTCCGGGACAGCGATTTCCTACGAGCAGTACTTC.